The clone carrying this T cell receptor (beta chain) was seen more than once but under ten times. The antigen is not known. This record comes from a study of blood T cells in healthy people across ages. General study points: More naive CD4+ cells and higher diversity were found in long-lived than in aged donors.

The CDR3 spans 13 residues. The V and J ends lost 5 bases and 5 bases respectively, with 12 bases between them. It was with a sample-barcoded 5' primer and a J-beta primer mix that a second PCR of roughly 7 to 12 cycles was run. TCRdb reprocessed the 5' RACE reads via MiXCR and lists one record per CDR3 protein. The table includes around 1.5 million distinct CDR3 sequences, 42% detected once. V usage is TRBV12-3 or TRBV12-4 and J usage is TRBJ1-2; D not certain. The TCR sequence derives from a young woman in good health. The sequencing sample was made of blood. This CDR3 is CASSPPRVYGYTF. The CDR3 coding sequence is TGTGCCAGCAGTCCCCCGAGGGTTTATGGCTACACCTTC.